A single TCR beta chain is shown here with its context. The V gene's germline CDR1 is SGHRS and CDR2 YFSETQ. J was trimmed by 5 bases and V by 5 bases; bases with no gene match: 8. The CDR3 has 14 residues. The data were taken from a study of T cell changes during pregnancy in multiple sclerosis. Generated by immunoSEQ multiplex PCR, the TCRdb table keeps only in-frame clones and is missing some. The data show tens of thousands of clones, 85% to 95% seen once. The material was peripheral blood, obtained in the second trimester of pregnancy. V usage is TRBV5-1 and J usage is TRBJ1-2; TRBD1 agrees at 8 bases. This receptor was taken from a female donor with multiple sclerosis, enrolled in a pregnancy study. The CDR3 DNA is TGCGCCAGCAGTTCCCCGGACAGGGAGTATGGCTACACCTTC. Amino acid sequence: CASSSPDREYGYTF.